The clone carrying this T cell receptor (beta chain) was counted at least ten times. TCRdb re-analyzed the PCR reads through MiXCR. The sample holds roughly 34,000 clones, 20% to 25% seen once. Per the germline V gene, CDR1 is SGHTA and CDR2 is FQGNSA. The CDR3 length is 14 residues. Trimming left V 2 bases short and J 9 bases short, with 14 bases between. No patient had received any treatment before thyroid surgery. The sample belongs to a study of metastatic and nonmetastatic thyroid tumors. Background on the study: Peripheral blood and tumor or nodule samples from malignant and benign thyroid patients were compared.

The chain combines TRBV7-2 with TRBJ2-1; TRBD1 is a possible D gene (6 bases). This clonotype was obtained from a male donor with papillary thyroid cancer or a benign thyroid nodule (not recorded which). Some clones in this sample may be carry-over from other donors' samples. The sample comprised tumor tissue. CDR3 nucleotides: TGTGCCAGCAGCTTAACCACGGACAGAAGTGAGCAGTTCTTC. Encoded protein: CASSLTTDRSEQFF. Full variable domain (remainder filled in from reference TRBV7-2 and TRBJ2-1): GAGVSQSPSNKVTEKGKDVELRCDPISGHTALYWYRQSLGQGLEFLIYFQGNSAPDKSGLPSDRFSAERTGGSVSTLTIQRTQQEDSAVYLCASSLTTDRSEQFFGPGTRLTVL.